The clone carrying this T cell receptor (beta chain) appeared once. Its antigen is unknown. Only in-frame clones appear in the TCRdb table, and some are missing; sequencing was by immunoSEQ multiplex PCR. In the table there are 90,000 to 150,000 clones, roughly 90% of which are singletons. V was pared by 0 bases and J by 4 bases, with 13 bases between. Germline V gives CDR1 MNHEY, CDR2 SVGAGI. The CDR3 runs 15 residues. This sample stems from a study of T cell responses to AZD1222 COVID-19 vaccine. On the study more broadly: Second-dose groups at about 4 or about 12 weeks were pooled. Study results and limitations: Without day 14 samples, only post-peak T cell repertoires were studied. Reportedly, close to half of spike-specific TCRs are directed against unmutated variant regions.

The genes are TRBV6-5 and TRBJ2-7, with D possibly matching TRBD1 (5 bases). This clonotype was sampled from an adult in good health. The source was peripheral blood, collected on day 0 of AZD1222 vaccination. The CDR3 loop is CASSYSSRTSYEQYF. The CDR3 DNA reads as TGTGCCAGCAGTTACTCCTCCAGGACATCTTACGAGCAGTACTTC.